The T cell receptor (beta chain) described here comes from a study of cytomegalovirus exposure and HLA in healthy donors. Study-level results: Among TCR beta chains, those listed as cytomegalovirus-associated numbered roughly 150. In vitro confirmation showed three CMV-associated chains to be CMV antigen specific. Rare TCR sequences dominated, though some public TCRs recurred in many donors.

Using immunoSEQ multiplex PCR, the repertoire was profiled, and TCRdb retains in-frame clones only, with some absent. The data contain about 120,000 clones, 85% to 90% of them singletons. Notes on this clone: The antigen is not known.

CDR3 length equals 14 residues. Germline CDR1 is MRHNA and CDR2 is SNTAGT. Trimming took 2 bases from V and 7 from J, leaving 12 bases between them. The receptor was isolated from a young woman in good health and CMV-seronegative. Sequenced input: PBMCs. V and J are TRBV6-4 and TRBJ2-1; TRBD2 is a possible D gene (5 bases). Here the CDR3 reads CASSDGLARNEQFF. DNA for the CDR3: TGTGCCAGCAGTGACGGACTCGCTCGAAATGAGCAGTTCTTC.